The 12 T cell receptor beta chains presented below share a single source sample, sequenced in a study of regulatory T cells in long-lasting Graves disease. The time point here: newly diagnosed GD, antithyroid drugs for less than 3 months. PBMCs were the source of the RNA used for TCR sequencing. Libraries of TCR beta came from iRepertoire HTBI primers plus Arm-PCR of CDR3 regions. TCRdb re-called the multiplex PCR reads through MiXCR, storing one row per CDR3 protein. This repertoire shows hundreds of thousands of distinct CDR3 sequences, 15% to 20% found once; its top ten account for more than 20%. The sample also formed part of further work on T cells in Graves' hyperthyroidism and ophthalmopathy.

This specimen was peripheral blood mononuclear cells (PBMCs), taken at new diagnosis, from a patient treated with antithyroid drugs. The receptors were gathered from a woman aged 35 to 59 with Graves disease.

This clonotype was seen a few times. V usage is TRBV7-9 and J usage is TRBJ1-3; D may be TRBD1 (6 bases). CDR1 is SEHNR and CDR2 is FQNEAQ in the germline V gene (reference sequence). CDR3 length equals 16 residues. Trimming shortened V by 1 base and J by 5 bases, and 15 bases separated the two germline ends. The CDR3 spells CASSLVQWGPRNTIYF. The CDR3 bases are TGTGCCAGCAGCTTAGTCCAGTGGGGGCCCCGAAACACCATATATTTT.

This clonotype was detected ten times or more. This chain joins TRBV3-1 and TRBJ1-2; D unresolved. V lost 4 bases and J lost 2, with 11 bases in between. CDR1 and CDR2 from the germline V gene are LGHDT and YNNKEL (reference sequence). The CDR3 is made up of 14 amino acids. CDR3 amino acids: CASSRRTDNYGYTF. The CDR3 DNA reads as TGTGCCAGCAGCCGACGGACGGACAACTATGGCTACACCTTC.

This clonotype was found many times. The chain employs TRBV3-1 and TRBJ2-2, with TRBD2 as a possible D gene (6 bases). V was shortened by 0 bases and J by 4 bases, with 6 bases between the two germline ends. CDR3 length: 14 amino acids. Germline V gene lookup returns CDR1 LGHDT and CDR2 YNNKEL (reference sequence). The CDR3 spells CASSQDGGTGELFF. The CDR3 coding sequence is TGTGCCAGCAGCCAAGACGGGGGCACCGGGGAGCTGTTTTTT.

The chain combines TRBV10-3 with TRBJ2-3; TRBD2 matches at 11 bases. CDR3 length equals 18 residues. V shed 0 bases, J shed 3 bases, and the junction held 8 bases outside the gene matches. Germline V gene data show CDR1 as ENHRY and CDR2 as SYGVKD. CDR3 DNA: TGTGCCATCAGTGAGTCGACGGTAGCGGGGGGGCCGACAGATACGCAGTATTTT. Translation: CAISESTVAGGPTDTQYF.

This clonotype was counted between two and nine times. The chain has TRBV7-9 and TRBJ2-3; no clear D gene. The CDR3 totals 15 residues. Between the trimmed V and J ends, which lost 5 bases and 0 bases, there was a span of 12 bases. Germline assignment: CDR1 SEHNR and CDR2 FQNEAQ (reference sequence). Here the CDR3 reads CASSPPSSSTDTQYF. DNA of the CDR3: TGTGCCAGCAGCCCCCCGTCCTCTAGCACAGATACGCAGTATTTT.

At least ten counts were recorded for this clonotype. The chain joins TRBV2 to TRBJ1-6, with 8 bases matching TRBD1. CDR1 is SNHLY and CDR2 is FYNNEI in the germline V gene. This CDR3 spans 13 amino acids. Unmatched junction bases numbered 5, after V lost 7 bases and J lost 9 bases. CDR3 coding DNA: TGTGCCAGCAAAGACAGGGGCGGTTCACCCCTCCACTTT. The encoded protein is CASKDRGGSPLHF.

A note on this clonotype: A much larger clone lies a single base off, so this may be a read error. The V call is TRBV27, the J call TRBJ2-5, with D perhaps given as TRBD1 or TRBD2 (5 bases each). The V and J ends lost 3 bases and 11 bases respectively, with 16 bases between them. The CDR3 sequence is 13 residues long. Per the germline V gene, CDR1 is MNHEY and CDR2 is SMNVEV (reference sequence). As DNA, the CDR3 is TGTGCCAGCAGTTTTGGGGGAACGAATGAGCAGTACTTC. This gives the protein CASSFGGTNEQYF.

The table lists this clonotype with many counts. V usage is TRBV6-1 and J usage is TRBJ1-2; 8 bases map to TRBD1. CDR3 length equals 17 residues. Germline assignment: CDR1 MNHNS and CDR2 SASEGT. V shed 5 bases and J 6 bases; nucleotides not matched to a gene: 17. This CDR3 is CASSLNPGGQGANGYTF. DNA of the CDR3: TGTGCCAGCAGTCTAAACCCGGGAGGGCAGGGGGCGAATGGCTACACCTTC.

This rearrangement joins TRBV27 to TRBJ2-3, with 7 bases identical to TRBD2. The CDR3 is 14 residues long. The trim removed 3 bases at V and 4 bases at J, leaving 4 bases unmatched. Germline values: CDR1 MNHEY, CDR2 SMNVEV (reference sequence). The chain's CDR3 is CASSFRLAPDTQYF. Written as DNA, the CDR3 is TGTGCCAGCAGTTTCCGACTAGCCCCAGATACGCAGTATTTT.

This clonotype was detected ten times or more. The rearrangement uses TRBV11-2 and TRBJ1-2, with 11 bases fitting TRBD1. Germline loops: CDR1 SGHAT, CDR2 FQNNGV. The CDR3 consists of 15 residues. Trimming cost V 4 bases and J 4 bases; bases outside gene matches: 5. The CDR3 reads CASSYGQGASYGYTF. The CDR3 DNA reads TGTGCCAGCAGCTACGGACAGGGGGCGAGCTATGGCTACACCTTC.

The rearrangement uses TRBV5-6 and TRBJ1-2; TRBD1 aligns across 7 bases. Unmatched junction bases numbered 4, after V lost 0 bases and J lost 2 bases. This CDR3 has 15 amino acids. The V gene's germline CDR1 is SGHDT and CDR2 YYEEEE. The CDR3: CASSLGTGQNYGYTF. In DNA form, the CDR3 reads TGTGCCAGCAGCTTGGGAACGGGACAGAACTATGGCTACACCTTC.

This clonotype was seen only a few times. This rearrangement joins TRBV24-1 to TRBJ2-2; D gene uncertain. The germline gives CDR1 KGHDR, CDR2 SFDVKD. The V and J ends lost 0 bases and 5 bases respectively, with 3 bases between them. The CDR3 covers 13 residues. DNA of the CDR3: TGTGCCACCAGTGATTTGGGGACCGGGGAGCTGTTTTTT. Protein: CATSDLGTGELFF.